Following are 15 T cell receptor beta chains from one sample sequenced in a study of cytomegalovirus exposure and HLA in healthy donors. In the PCR, 60 Vbeta and 13 Jbeta primers were used. The method was immunoSEQ multiplex PCR; TCRdb's version includes in-frame clones alone and lacks a portion of them. The data show about 200,000 clones, around 74% seen once. The sample taken for sequencing was PBMCs. The receptor source for this set is a girl between 10 and 17 years old in good health and CMV-seropositive.

J is TRBJ2-5 and V is TRBV5-1; D may be TRBD2 (5 bases). The CDR3 covers 15 residues. Looked up from germline, CDR1 is SGHRS and CDR2 is YFSETQ. Trimming pared 6 bases from V and 5 bases from J, leaving 20 bases between. The CDR3 nucleotides read TGCGCCAGCACCGACCAAGGTCTAGCCGAGGAGACCCAGTACTTC. This encodes CASTDQGLAEETQYF. Using reference TRBV5-1 and TRBJ2-5 for the parts outside the CDR3, the full variable domain is KAGVTQTPRYLIKTRGQQVTLSCSPISGHRSVSWYQQTPGQGLQFLFEYFSETQRNKGNFPGRFSGRQFSNSRSEMNVSTLELGDSALYLCASTDQGLAEETQYFGPGTRLLVL.

This chain connects TRBV11-2 to TRBJ2-7; 10 bases fit TRBD1. The CDR3 runs to 14 residues. V was clipped by 6 bases and J by 4 bases; unmatched bases: 6. Germline V lookup: CDR1 SGHAT, CDR2 FQNNGV. The chain's CDR3 is CASRRDRGLYEQYF. For the CDR3, the DNA is TGTGCCAGCAGGAGGGACAGGGGTTTGTACGAGCAGTACTTC.

The CDR3 protein is CASPFQGATNEKLFF. As DNA, the CDR3 is TGTGCCAGTCCATTTCAGGGCGCAACTAATGAAAAACTGTTTTTT. This rearrangement joins TRBV27 to TRBJ1-4; D possibly corresponds to TRBD1 (5 bases). The V and J ends lost 9 bases and 0 bases respectively, with 14 bases between them. Germline CDR1 is MNHEY and CDR2 is SMNVEV (reference sequence). The CDR3 is 15 amino acids.

The J gene is TRBJ2-5, the V gene TRBV7-8, with 10 bases identical to TRBD2. Germline trimming cut 1 base from V and 5 bases from J; bases unmatched to any gene: 13. The CDR3 spans 18 residues. Looked up from germline, CDR1 is SGHVS and CDR2 is FQNEAQ. The CDR3 sequence: CASSLVANLAGAKETQYF. The CDR3 DNA reads as TGTGCCAGCAGCTTAGTTGCAAACCTAGCGGGGGCAAAGGAGACCCAGTACTTC. Filled out from reference TRBV7-8 and TRBJ2-5, the complete variable domain reads GAGVSQSPRYKVAKRGQDVALRCDPISGHVSLFWYQQALGQGPEFLTYFQNEAQLDKSGLPSDRFFAERPEGSVSTLKIQRTQQEDSAVYLCASSLVANLAGAKETQYFGPGTRLLVL.

The rearrangement joins TRBV15 to TRBJ1-1; 11 bases are shared with TRBD1. There are 17 residues in the CDR3. Trimming cost V 4 bases and J 3 bases; bases outside gene matches: 10. The germline V gene has CDR1 LNHNV and CDR2 YYDKDF (reference sequence). CDR3 residues: CATSTDRGRGVDTEAFF. The CDR3 DNA reads as TGTGCCACCAGCACGGACAGGGGGCGGGGTGTGGACACTGAAGCTTTCTTT. The whole variable domain, remainder taken from reference TRBV15 and TRBJ1-1, is DAMVIQNPRYQVTQFGKPVTLSCSQTLNHNVMYWYQQKSSQAPKLLFHYYDKDFNNEADTPDNFQSRRPNTSFCFLDIRSPGLGDTAMYLCATSTDRGRGVDTEAFFGQGTRLTVV.

The chain couples TRBV7-2 to TRBJ1-2, with TRBD1 matching 9 bases. V lost 1 base, J lost 4 bases, and 1 base stayed unmatched. Germline V CDR1 and CDR2: SGHTA, FQGNSA. The CDR3 runs 14 residues. The CDR3: CASSLGTGVYGYTF. CDR3 DNA sequence: TGTGCCAGCAGCTTAGGGACAGGGGTCTATGGCTACACCTTC.

The chain recombines TRBV5-6 with TRBJ2-1; perhaps TRBD1 as D (5 bases). The V end lost 2 bases, the J end lost 8 bases, and 8 bases lay between the germline ends. The CDR3 sequence is 12 residues long. Germline CDR1 SGHDT, CDR2 YYEEEE. DNA of the CDR3: TGTGCCAGCAGCTTAAGGGGTGATGAGCAGTTCTTC. Its translation is CASSLRGDEQFF.

The chain uses TRBV28 and TRBJ1-3; no reliable D call. CDR3 length equals 16 residues. Trimming removed 7 bases from V and 4 bases from J, with 20 bases in between. Germline V gene lookup returns CDR1 MDHEN and CDR2 SYDVKM. The CDR3 region has the DNA TGTGCCAGCACAGGCGCTTCAGGAAGTTCCGGAAACACCATATATTTT. Protein sequence: CASTGASGSSGNTIYF.

This clone appeared a few times. The chain employs TRBV28 and TRBJ2-4; 9 nucleotides line up with TRBD1. The CDR3 spans 16 residues. J gave up 1 base and V 6 bases, and 7 bases lay outside the gene matches. Germline V gene data show CDR1 as MDHEN and CDR2 as SYDVKM. The CDR3 region is CASSPGQGMAKNIQYF. DNA for the CDR3: TGTGCCAGCAGCCCCGGACAGGGGATGGCCAAAAACATTCAGTACTTC.

J is TRBJ2-7 and V is TRBV7-9; TRBD2 matches 8 bases. V lost 4 bases, J lost 3 bases, and 11 bases stayed unmatched. The CDR3 has 16 residues. Germline V gene sequence: CDR1 SEHNR, CDR2 FQNEAQ (reference sequence). CDR3 nucleotide sequence: TGTGCCAGCAGCTCCTCCGGGGGGGTTCTCGGCTACGAGCAGTACTTC. Translated, it gives CASSSSGGVLGYEQYF.

This clone was detected only once. The chain is built from TRBV7-7 and TRBJ2-3, with 11 bases fitting TRBD2. The CDR3 loop spans 16 amino acids. Germline-derived CDR1 and CDR2 are SSHAT and FNYEAQ (reference sequence). Germline trimming cut 2 bases from V and 4 bases from J; bases unmatched to any gene: 5. The CDR3 region is CASSLLAGGEADTQYF. CDR3 bases: TGTGCCAGCAGCTTATTAGCGGGGGGGGAGGCAGATACGCAGTATTTT.

The chain recombines TRBV5-4 with TRBJ1-1; no definite D call. The CDR3 spans 14 residues. The ends were cut back, 2 bases at V and 0 bases at J, with 8 bases in the middle. Per the germline V gene, CDR1 is SGHNT and CDR2 is YYREEE (reference sequence). The CDR3: CASSFGRVNTEAFF. The CDR3 region has the DNA TGTGCCAGCAGCTTCGGTAGAGTGAACACTGAAGCTTTCTTT. The variable domain in full, completed from reference TRBV5-4 and TRBJ1-1, reads ETGVTQSPTHLIKTRGQQVTLRCSSQSGHNTVSWYQQALGQGPQFIFQYYREEENGRGNFPPRFSGLQFPNYSSELNVNALELDDSALYLCASSFGRVNTEAFFGQGTRLTVV.

The chain recombines TRBV7-9 with TRBJ2-5; D is uncertain. This CDR3 spans 12 amino acids. Trimming removed 5 bases at V and 11 bases at J, with 15 bases between. CDR1 and CDR2 (germline): SEHNR, FQNEAQ (reference sequence). For the CDR3, the DNA is TGTGCCAGCAGCCCGCTTTCGTCGGAGCAGTACTTC. The encoded protein is CASSPLSSEQYF.

CDR3 DNA sequence: TGTGCCAGCAGCAGACCGGGGTCCGAGACCCAGTACTTC. Translation: CASSRPGSETQYF. The chain joins TRBV11-3 to TRBJ2-5; D possibly corresponds to TRBD2 (5 bases). Trimming left V 5 bases short and J 5 bases short, with 12 bases between. The CDR3 extends over 13 amino acids. CDR1 and CDR2 from the germline V gene are SGHNT and YENEEA.

The CDR3 DNA is TGCGCCAGCAGCTTGGGCGGCGGGGACTACGAGCAGTACTTC. Translating it yields CASSLGGGDYEQYF. The J gene is TRBJ2-7, the V gene TRBV5-1; the D gene is possibly TRBD2 (6 bases). This CDR3 spans 14 amino acids. Germline V CDR1 and CDR2: SGHRS, YFSETQ. The V gene lost 0 bases and the J gene lost 3 bases, with 10 bases spanning the gap.